Listed here is a single TCR beta chain. Antigen: not known. These data originate in a study of cytomegalovirus exposure and HLA in healthy donors. It was with 60 Vbeta and 13 Jbeta primers that the PCR ran. The data were produced by immunoSEQ multiplex PCR, yet TCRdb's version contains in-frame clones alone and is incomplete. This sample has about 65,000 clones; approximately 67% occur once, and the top ten carry 2.5% to 3%. The study's findings and limits: An analysis that came later showed most CMV-associated TCR beta chains appearing HLA-restricted. Rarity held for most TCR sequences, but there were some public TCRs that occurred in many donors. Excluded were some V segments that proved indistinguishable, including TRBV6-2 and TRBV6-3. Previously analyzed data showed that most TCR beta V segments were productive at a frequency of about 90% or about 30%.

With 3 bases clipped from V and 5 bases from J, the junction kept 6 bases outside the gene matches. Germline CDR1 and CDR2: MDHEN and SYDVKM. CDR3 length: 15 residues. Material for sequencing was PBMCs. The receptor was derived from a man aged 30 to 45 in good health and CMV-seronegative. The genes are TRBV28 and TRBJ2-5, with 10 bases lining up with TRBD2. Written as DNA, the CDR3 is TGTGCCAGCAGTTTTCAGCGGGGGGGCCGTGAGACCCAGTACTTC. This sequence encodes CASSFQRGGRETQYF.